The 14 T cell receptor beta chains listed next were all sequenced from one sample in a study of OX40 agonist ivuxolimab in advanced cancers. Clones were sequenced by immunoSEQ multiplex PCR, and TCRdb holds only the in-frame ones, with some missing. This sample carries 80,000 to 95,000 clones, 80% to 90% of them seen once, and the ten largest clones take roughly 2%. Sequenced here: CD4+ or CD8+ T cells sorted from blood, sampled in a trial of the OX40 agonist ivuxolimab. The receptor source for this set is an adult with an advanced solid tumor such as melanoma, head and neck, liver or kidney cancer.

The V call is TRBV18, the J call TRBJ1-1; D possibly corresponds to TRBD1 (5 bases). CDR1 and CDR2 from the germline V gene are KGHSH and LQKENI. CDR3 length: 14 amino acids. Trimming left V 4 bases short and J 1 base short, with 10 bases between. The CDR3, as DNA: TGTGCCAGCTCACGAGAAACAGGGAACACTGAAGCTTTCTTT. Encoded protein: CASSRETGNTEAFF.

The J gene is TRBJ2-7, the V gene TRBV10-2; the match to TRBD1 covers 8 bases. V lost 7 bases, J lost 0 bases, and 8 bases stayed unmatched. Germline values: CDR1 WSHSY, CDR2 SAAADI. This CDR3 is 15 amino acids long. CDR3 in amino acids: CASIDGQGISYEQYF. For the CDR3, the DNA is TGCGCCAGCATCGATGGACAGGGTATCTCCTACGAGCAGTACTTC.

The rearrangement links TRBV28 to TRBJ1-2; a possible D gene is TRBD1 (6 bases). The V end lost 10 bases, the J end lost 2 bases, and 14 bases lay between the germline ends. This CDR3 comprises 13 residues. Per germline, CDR1 MDHEN and CDR2 SYDVKM. This CDR3 reads CATQGRVNYGYTF. The CDR3 nucleotides read TGTGCCACACAGGGCAGGGTGAACTATGGCTACACCTTC.

The genes are TRBV7-2 and TRBJ1-5, with D unresolved. CDR3 length: 13 residues. Germline V gene sequence: CDR1 SGHTA, CDR2 FQGNSA. The ends were cut back, 0 bases at V and 7 bases at J, with 7 bases in the middle. The CDR3 DNA sequence: TGTGCCAGCAGCTTAGCGCAAGGGCAGCCCCAGCATTTT. This codes for CASSLAQGQPQHF.

V and J are TRBV7-3 and TRBJ2-3; 16 nucleotides match TRBD2. There are 16 residues in the CDR3. V shed 5 bases, J shed 4 bases, and the junction held 3 bases outside the gene matches. CDR1 and CDR2 (germline): SGHTA, FQGTGA. The CDR3 DNA follows: TGTGCCAGCAGCGGGACTAGCGGGGGGGCCGCAGATACGCAGTATTTT. Encoded protein: CASSGTSGGAADTQYF.

The chain employs TRBV19 and TRBJ2-2; D remains ambiguous. V lost 6 bases and J 2 bases, leaving 10 bases between the germline ends. The CDR3 has 14 residues. The V gene's germline CDR1 is LNHDA and CDR2 SQIVND (reference sequence). The CDR3 coding sequence is TGTGCCAGTAGCTCAGGACCAAACACCGGGGAGCTGTTTTTT. Its protein product is CASSSGPNTGELFF.

V usage is TRBV5-1 and J usage is TRBJ1-5, with D unresolved. The length of the CDR3 is 15 residues. The germline CDR1 and CDR2 sequences are SGHRS and YFSETQ. Deletions cut 4 bases from V and 2 bases from J, with 13 bases between. CDR3 DNA: TGCGCCAGCAGCGCATTTCCGGAGGGCAATCAGCCCCAGCATTTT. Protein sequence: CASSAFPEGNQPQHF.

The chain links TRBV10-2 to TRBJ2-4; TRBD1 aligns across 7 bases. From germline, CDR1 is WSHSY and CDR2 SAAADI. Trimming removed 3 bases from V and 7 bases from J; junction bases left unmatched: 12. CDR3 length equals 16 residues. CDR3 in amino acids: CASSDRTGRQGNIQYF. The CDR3 DNA reads TGCGCCAGCAGTGATAGGACAGGCCGACAAGGGAACATTCAGTACTTC.

This clone was detected only once. The rearrangement links TRBV7-2 to TRBJ1-2; D remains ambiguous. Trimming pared 1 base from V and 2 bases from J, leaving 8 bases between. The CDR3 has 14 amino acids. Germline CDR1 SGHTA, CDR2 FQGNSA. In nucleotides, the CDR3 is TGTGCCAGCAGCTTAGTCGGCGGAAACTATGGCTACACCTTC. Translated: CASSLVGGNYGYTF.

V and J are TRBV10-3 and TRBJ2-2; 11 positions match TRBD2. Looked up from germline, CDR1 is ENHRY and CDR2 is SYGVKD. Trimming took 4 bases from V and 5 from J; bases not matched to a gene: 15. There are 19 residues in the CDR3. CDR3 region: CAISVGRLAGGRETGELFF. The CDR3, as DNA: TGTGCCATCAGTGTAGGGAGGCTAGCGGGGGGAAGGGAGACCGGGGAGCTGTTTTTT.

The chain couples TRBV28 to TRBJ2-3, with TRBD1 matching over 8 bases. The V and J ends lost 3 bases and 9 bases, in that order; junction bases with no gene match: 17. The germline V gene encodes CDR1 MDHEN and CDR2 SYDVKM. The CDR3 consists of 17 residues. The CDR3 bases are TGTGCCAGCAGTTTGAGATTGACAGGGGTTAAGGGTGTCACGCAGTATTTT. Protein: CASSLRLTGVKGVTQYF.

The chain has TRBV5-1 and TRBJ2-7; 10 positions agree with TRBD1. With V trimmed by 0 bases and J by 6 bases, 6 bases remained unmatched. The CDR3 consists of 15 residues. Germline assignment: CDR1 SGHRS and CDR2 YFSETQ. The chain's CDR3 is CASSLVGDRGREQYF. CDR3 nucleotides: TGCGCCAGCAGCTTGGTGGGGGACAGGGGTCGCGAGCAGTACTTC.

CDR3 sequence reads: CASSHGGLGTEAFF. In nucleotides, the CDR3 is TGTGCCAGCAGCCACGGAGGGCTAGGCACTGAAGCTTTCTTT. The chain employs TRBV7-9 and TRBJ1-1; D gene unclear. V was cut by 5 bases and J by 4 bases, with 14 bases left in between. In germline, CDR1 is SEHNR, CDR2 FQNEAQ (reference sequence). The CDR3 consists of 14 residues.

The V gene is TRBV9, the J gene TRBJ2-7; possibly TRBD1 for D (6 bases). The CDR3 is 15 amino acids. V lost 0 bases and J lost 4, with 14 bases in between. The germline CDR1 and CDR2 sequences are SGDLS and YYNGEE. CDR3 sequence reads: CASSVEPQGEYEQYF. CDR3 nucleotide sequence: TGTGCCAGCAGCGTAGAGCCACAGGGAGAATACGAGCAGTACTTC.